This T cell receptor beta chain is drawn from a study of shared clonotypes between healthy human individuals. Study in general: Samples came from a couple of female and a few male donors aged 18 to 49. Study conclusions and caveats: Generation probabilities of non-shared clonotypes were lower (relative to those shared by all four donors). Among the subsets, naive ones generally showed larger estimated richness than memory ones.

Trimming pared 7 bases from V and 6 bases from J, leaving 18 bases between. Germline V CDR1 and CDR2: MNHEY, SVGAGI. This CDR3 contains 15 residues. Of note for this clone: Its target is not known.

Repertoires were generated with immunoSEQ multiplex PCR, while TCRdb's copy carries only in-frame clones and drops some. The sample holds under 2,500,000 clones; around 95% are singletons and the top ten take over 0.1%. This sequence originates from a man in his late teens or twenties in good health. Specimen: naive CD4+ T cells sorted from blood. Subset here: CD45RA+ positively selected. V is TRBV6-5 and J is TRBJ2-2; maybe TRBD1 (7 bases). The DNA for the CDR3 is TGTGCCAGCACCCCGCGACAGGGACTCTCCGGGGAGCTGTTTTTT. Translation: CASTPRQGLSGELFF.